This T cell receptor (beta chain) was recorded in a study of Ad26.COV2.S vaccination and SARS-CoV-2 variants. Some clones are missing from TCRdb's copy, which holds only in-frame ones; the method was immunoSEQ multiplex PCR. The data contain around 300,000 clones, around 89% of them singletons. The CDR3 sequence is 14 residues long. Germline V gene lookup returns CDR1 SGHAT and CDR2 FQNNGV. Trimming stripped 3 bases from V and 4 bases from J, with 12 bases between. Treatment specified: 15 to 20 received Ad26.COV2.S at low or high dose, single or two shots; about 5 received placebo; per-sample allocation not given. All samples were drawn on day 63, counting from the first vaccine or placebo injection.

The sample here was peripheral blood, taken in a trial of Ad26.COV2.S vaccine versus placebo. The TCR was taken from a person aged 18-60 years who received the Ad26.COV2.S COVID-19 vaccine or a placebo. The J gene is TRBJ1-2, the V gene TRBV11-2; the D gene is possibly TRBD1 (6 bases). The CDR3: CASSFQGRTYGYTF. CDR3 bases: TGTGCCAGCAGCTTTCAGGGGCGGACCTATGGCTACACCTTC.